This is a list of T cell receptor beta chains from one sample in a study of early stage breast cancer tumors. Method: immunoSEQ multiplex PCR; TCRdb's copy keeps in-frame clones and lacks some. Among about 7,900 clones, approximately 60% were seen once, and the ten largest hold more than 6.5%. The sequenced sample was breast tumor tissue. Receptor source: a person between 65 and 80 years old with breast cancer. The CDR3 runs from the conserved cysteine through the conserved F or W. The order of the fields is CDR3 DNA, CDR3 protein, D gene, clone size, J gene, V gene. The D gene is left open where the match is weak. Clone sizes are given selectively: once, few, many, or a class where the clone is expanded.

cdr3_nt: TGTGCCAGCAGCGTAGGGACAGGGAATTCACCCCTCCACTTT
cdr3_aa: CASSVGTGNSPLHF
d_call: TRBD1
clone_size: .
j_call: TRBJ1-6
v_call: TRBV9

cdr3_nt: TGTGCCAGCAGCCTGGCGGGACTAGCGGTTCTTGAGCAGTTCTTC
cdr3_aa: CASSLAGLAVLEQFF
d_call: TRBD2
clone_size: medium-sized
j_call: TRBJ2-1
v_call: TRBV14

cdr3_nt: TGTGCCAGCAGCGGGACAGGGCCAGTGAATGAGCAGTTCTTC
cdr3_aa: CASSGTGPVNEQFF
d_call: TRBD1
clone_size: .
j_call: TRBJ2-1
v_call: TRBV9

cdr3_nt: TGTGCCAGCAGCCAAGGGGACAGGGCTGGTGATTCACCCCTCCACTTT
cdr3_aa: CASSQGDRAGDSPLHF
d_call: TRBD1
clone_size: .
j_call: TRBJ1-6
v_call: TRBV4-2

cdr3_nt: TGTGCCAGCAGTTACCGGGGAGGACAGAACACTGAAGCTTTCTTT
cdr3_aa: CASSYRGGQNTEAFF
d_call: .
clone_size: .
j_call: TRBJ1-1
v_call: TRBV6-6

cdr3_nt: TGTGCCAGCAGCTTGGTGGGTAGCGGGGGGACTAGCACAGATACGCAGTATTTT
cdr3_aa: CASSLVGSGGTSTDTQYF
d_call: TRBD2
clone_size: .
j_call: TRBJ2-3
v_call: TRBV5-4

cdr3_nt: TGCGCCAGCAGCCCAGGGGGCCAGGCAGAGGGAAACACCATATATTTT
cdr3_aa: CASSPGGQAEGNTIYF
d_call: TRBD1
clone_size: .
j_call: TRBJ1-3
v_call: TRBV5-1

cdr3_nt: TGTGCCAGCGAAGACCAGGGATTTGGGACCGGGGAGCTGTTTTTT
cdr3_aa: CASEDQGFGTGELFF
d_call: .
clone_size: .
j_call: TRBJ2-2
v_call: TRBV5-6

cdr3_nt: TGTGCCAGTGGGGACAGGGGCAACACTGAAGCTTTCTTT
cdr3_aa: CASGDRGNTEAFF
d_call: TRBD1
clone_size: .
j_call: TRBJ1-1
v_call: TRBV19

cdr3_nt: TGTGCCAGCAGTTCCCCGACTAGCGGGGGGGCTAGTGAGCAGTTCTTC
cdr3_aa: CASSSPTSGGASEQFF
d_call: TRBD2
clone_size: .
j_call: TRBJ2-1
v_call: TRBV28

cdr3_nt: TGTGCCAGCAGTAGGGGTACCTACGAGCAGTACTTC
cdr3_aa: CASSRGTYEQYF
d_call: .
clone_size: .
j_call: TRBJ2-7
v_call: TRBV27

cdr3_nt: TGTGCCAGCAGTTCCCCGGGAGAGGGGGCAAATCCCTACACTGAAGCTTTCTTT
cdr3_aa: CASSSPGEGANPYTEAFF
d_call: TRBD1
clone_size: .
j_call: TRBJ1-1
v_call: TRBV28

cdr3_nt: TGTGCCAGCAGTCTCCGGGGGACTAATGAAAAACTGTTTTTT
cdr3_aa: CASSLRGTNEKLFF
d_call: .
clone_size: .
j_call: TRBJ1-4
v_call: TRBV28

cdr3_nt: TGTGCCACCAGCCTAACAGGGGGCACTGAAGCTTTCTTT
cdr3_aa: CATSLTGGTEAFF
d_call: TRBD1
clone_size: .
j_call: TRBJ1-1
v_call: TRBV15

cdr3_nt: TGTGCCAGCTCACCACCGGGACAGGGTCGGGTTGGGCAGTTCTTC
cdr3_aa: CASSPPGQGRVGQFF
d_call: TRBD1
clone_size: .
j_call: TRBJ2-1
v_call: TRBV18

cdr3_nt: TGTGCCAGCAGCAAGGGACAGGGGGTCGGGAATGGCTACACCTTC
cdr3_aa: CASSKGQGVGNGYTF
d_call: TRBD1
clone_size: .
j_call: TRBJ1-2
v_call: TRBV6-1

cdr3_nt: TGTGCCAGCAGCTTAAGTAGCGGGGTCCAAGAGACCCAGTACTTC
cdr3_aa: CASSLSSGVQETQYF
d_call: TRBD2
clone_size: .
j_call: TRBJ2-5
v_call: TRBV7-3

cdr3_nt: TGTGCCAGCAGAAGCGGGGGGGTTGTTTTAGCGCAGTATTTT
cdr3_aa: CASRSGGVVLAQYF
d_call: TRBD2
clone_size: .
j_call: TRBJ2-3
v_call: TRBV6-1

cdr3_nt: TGTGCCAGCAGTTTACTGGCGGGGATAGTGGAGACCCAGTACTTC
cdr3_aa: CASSLLAGIVETQYF
d_call: .
clone_size: .
j_call: TRBJ2-5
v_call: TRBV28

cdr3_nt: TGTGCCAGCAGCGCCGGGACTGGAAACACCATATATTTT
cdr3_aa: CASSAGTGNTIYF
d_call: .
clone_size: .
j_call: TRBJ1-3
v_call: TRBV9

cdr3_nt: TGTGCCAGCGGCAGGGGAACTAATGAAAAACTGTTTTTT
cdr3_aa: CASGRGTNEKLFF
d_call: .
clone_size: .
j_call: TRBJ1-4
v_call: TRBV9

cdr3_nt: TGTGCCACCAGTCCAGCGGAGACCCAGTACTTC
cdr3_aa: CATSPAETQYF
d_call: .
clone_size: .
j_call: TRBJ2-5
v_call: TRBV15